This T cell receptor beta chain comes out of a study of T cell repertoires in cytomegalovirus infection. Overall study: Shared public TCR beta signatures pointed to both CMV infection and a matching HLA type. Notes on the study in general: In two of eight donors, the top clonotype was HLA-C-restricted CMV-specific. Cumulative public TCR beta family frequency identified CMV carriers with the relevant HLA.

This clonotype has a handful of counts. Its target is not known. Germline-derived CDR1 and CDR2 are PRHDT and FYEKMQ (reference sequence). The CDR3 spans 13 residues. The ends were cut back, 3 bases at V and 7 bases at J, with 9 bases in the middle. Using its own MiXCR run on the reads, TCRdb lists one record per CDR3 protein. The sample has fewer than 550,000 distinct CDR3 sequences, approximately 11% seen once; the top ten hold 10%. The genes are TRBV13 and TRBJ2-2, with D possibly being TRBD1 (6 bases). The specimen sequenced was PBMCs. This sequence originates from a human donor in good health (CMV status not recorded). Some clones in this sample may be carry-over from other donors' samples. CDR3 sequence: CASSLRGFGELFF. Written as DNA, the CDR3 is TGTGCCAGCAGCTTGAGGGGGTTCGGGGAGCTGTTTTTT.